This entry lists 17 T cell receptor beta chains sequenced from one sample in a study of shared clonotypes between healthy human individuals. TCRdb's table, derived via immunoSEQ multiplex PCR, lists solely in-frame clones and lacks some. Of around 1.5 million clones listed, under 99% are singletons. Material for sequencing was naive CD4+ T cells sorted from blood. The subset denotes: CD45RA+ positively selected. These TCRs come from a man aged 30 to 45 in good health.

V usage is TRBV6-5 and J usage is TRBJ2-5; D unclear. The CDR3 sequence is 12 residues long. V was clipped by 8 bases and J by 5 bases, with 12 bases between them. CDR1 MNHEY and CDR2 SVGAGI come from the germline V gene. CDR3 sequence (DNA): TGTGCCAGCGGCTCTAGGGTGGAGACCCAGTACTTC. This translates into CASGSRVETQYF.

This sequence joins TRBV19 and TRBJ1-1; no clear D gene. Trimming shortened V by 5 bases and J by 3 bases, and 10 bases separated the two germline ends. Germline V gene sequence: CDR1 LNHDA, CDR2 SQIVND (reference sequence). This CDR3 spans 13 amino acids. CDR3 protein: CASSPTPYTEAFF. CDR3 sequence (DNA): TGTGCCAGTAGTCCGACGCCGTACACTGAAGCTTTCTTT.

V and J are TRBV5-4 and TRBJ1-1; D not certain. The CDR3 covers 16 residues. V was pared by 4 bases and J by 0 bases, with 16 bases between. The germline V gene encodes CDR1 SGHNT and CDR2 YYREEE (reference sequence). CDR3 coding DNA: TGTGCCAGCAGCCTAGGGCCTCTGGCAATGAACACTGAAGCTTTCTTT. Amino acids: CASSLGPLAMNTEAFF.

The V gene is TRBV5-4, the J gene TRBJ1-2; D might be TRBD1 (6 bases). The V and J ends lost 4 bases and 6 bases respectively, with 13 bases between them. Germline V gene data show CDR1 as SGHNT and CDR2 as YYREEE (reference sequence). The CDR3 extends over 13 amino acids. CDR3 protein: CASSNGRGDGYTF. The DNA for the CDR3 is TGTGCCAGCAGCAACGGGAGGGGGGATGGCTACACCTTC.

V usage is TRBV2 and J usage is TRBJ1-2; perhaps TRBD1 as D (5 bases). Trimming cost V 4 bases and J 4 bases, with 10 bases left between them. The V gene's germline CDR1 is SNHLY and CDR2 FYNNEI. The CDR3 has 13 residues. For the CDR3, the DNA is TGTGCCAGCAGTGGCAGGGATACCTATGGCTACACCTTC. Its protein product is CASSGRDTYGYTF.

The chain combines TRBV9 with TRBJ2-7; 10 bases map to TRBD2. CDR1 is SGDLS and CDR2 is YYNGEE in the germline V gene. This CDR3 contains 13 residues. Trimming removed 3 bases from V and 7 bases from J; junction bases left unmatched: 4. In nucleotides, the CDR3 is TGTGCCAGCAGCGCTGCGGGACTAGCGGAGCAGTACTTC. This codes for CASSAAGLAEQYF.

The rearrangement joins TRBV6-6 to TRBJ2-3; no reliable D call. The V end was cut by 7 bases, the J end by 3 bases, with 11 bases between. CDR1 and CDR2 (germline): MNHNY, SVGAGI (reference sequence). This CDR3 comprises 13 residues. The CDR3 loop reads CASNKESTDTQYF. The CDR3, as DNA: TGTGCCAGCAATAAAGAGTCGACAGATACGCAGTATTTT.

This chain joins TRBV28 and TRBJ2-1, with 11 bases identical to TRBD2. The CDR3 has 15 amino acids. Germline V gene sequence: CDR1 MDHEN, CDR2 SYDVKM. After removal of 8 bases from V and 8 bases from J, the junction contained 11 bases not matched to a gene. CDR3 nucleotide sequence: TGTGCCAGCCAAATAGCGGGAGGGCCTTCCGATGAGCAGTTCTTC. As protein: CASQIAGGPSDEQFF.

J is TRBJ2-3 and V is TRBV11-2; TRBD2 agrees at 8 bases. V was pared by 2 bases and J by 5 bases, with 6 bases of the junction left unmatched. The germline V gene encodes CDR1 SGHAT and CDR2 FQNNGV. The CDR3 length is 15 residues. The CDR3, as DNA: TGTGCCAGCAGCTTATCGGGAGGGCCCGAAGATACGCAGTATTTT. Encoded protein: CASSLSGGPEDTQYF.

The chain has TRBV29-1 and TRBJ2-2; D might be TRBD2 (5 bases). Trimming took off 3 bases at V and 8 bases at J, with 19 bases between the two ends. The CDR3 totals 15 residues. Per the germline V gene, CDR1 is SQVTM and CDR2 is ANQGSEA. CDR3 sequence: CSVEEASKGAGELFF. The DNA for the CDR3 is TGCAGCGTTGAGGAGGCGAGTAAGGGTGCTGGGGAGCTGTTTTTT.

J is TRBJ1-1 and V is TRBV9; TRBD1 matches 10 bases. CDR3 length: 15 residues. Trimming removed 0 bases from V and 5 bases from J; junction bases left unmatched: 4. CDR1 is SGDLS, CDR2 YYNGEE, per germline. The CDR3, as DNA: TGTGCCAGCAGCGTAGGTGGACAGGGGGGAACTGAAGCTTTCTTT. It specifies CASSVGGQGGTEAFF.

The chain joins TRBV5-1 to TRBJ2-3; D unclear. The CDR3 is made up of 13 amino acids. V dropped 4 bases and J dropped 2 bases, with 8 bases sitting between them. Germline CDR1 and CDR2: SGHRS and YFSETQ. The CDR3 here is CASSEPFTDTQYF. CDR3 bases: TGCGCCAGCAGCGAACCCTTCACAGATACGCAGTATTTT.

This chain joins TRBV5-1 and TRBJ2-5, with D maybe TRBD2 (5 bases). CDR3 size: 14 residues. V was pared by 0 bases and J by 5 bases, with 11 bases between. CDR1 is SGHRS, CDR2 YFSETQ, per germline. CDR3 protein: CASSLERARETQYF. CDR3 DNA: TGCGCCAGCAGCTTGGAGAGGGCCCGGGAGACCCAGTACTTC. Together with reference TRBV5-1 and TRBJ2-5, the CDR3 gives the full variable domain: KAGVTQTPRYLIKTRGQQVTLSCSPISGHRSVSWYQQTPGQGLQFLFEYFSETQRNKGNFPGRFSGRQFSNSRSEMNVSTLELGDSALYLCASSLERARETQYFGPGTRLLVL.

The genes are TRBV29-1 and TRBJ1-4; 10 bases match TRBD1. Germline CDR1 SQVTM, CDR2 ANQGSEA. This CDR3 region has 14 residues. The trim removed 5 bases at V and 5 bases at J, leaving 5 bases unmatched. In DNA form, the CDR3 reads TGCAGCGTTCTTAAGGGACAGGGGAATGAAAAACTGTTTTTT. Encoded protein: CSVLKGQGNEKLFF.

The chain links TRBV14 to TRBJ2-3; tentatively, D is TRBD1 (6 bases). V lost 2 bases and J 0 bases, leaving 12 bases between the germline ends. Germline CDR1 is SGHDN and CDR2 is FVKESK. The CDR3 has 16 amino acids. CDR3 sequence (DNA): TGTGCCAGCAGCCAAAGGATACAGGGTAGCACAGATACGCAGTATTTT. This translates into CASSQRIQGSTDTQYF.

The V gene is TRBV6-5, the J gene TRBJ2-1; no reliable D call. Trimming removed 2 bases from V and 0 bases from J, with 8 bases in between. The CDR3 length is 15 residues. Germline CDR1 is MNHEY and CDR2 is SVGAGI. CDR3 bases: TGTGCCAGCAGTTACCGCTGGGGCTCCTACAATGAGCAGTTCTTC. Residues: CASSYRWGSYNEQFF.

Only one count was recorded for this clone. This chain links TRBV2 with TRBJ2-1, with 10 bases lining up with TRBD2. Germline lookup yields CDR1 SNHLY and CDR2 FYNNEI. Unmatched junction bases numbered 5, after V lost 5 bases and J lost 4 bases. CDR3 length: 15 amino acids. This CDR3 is CASSQFSGGYNEQFF. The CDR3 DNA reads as TGTGCCAGCAGTCAATTTAGCGGGGGGTACAATGAGCAGTTCTTC.